The 8 T cell receptor beta chains below come from one sample, sequenced in a study of OX40 agonist ivuxolimab in advanced cancers. Assay used: immunoSEQ multiplex PCR; TCRdb lists only in-frame clones, some missing. The table includes about 64,000 clones, nearly 90% detected once. The sequencing used CD4+ or CD8+ T cells sorted from blood, collected in a trial of the OX40 agonist ivuxolimab. These receptors were collected from an adult with an advanced solid tumor such as melanoma, head and neck, liver or kidney cancer.

The chain couples TRBV6-5 to TRBJ1-2; 7 nucleotides match TRBD1. With 6 bases clipped from V and 5 bases from J, the junction kept 12 bases outside the gene matches. There are 15 residues in the CDR3. In germline, CDR1 is MNHEY, CDR2 SVGAGI. The CDR3 bases are TGTGCCAGCAGGGACACGAGACAGGGTTTTTATGGCTACACCTTC. Translating gives CASRDTRQGFYGYTF.

The chain has TRBV5-6 and TRBJ1-2; 7 nucleotides align to TRBD1. V lost 3 bases and J lost 8; bases outside the gene matches: 7. The CDR3 sequence is 13 residues long. CDR1 and CDR2 (germline): SGHDT, YYEEEE. In DNA form, the CDR3 reads TGTGCCAGCAGCTCAGACAGGGAAGTAGGCTACACCTTC. It yields the protein CASSSDREVGYTF.

The rearrangement links TRBV5-1 to TRBJ1-2, with 7 positions matching TRBD1. Germline CDR1 reads SGHRS; CDR2 reads YFSETQ. This CDR3 region has 18 residues. V dropped 3 bases and J dropped 1; count of bases not matched to a gene: 15. DNA of the CDR3: TGCGCCAGCAGCTACTCCGGGACGCAGGGGGGCCTTAACTATGGCTACACCTTC. Translated, it gives CASSYSGTQGGLNYGYTF.

The chain carries TRBV6-5 and TRBJ1-2, with D possibly being TRBD1 (6 bases). V dropped 2 bases and J dropped 7 bases, with 11 bases sitting between them. Germline CDR1 MNHEY, CDR2 SVGAGI. The CDR3 sequence is 13 residues long. The CDR3 DNA reads TGTGCCAGCAGTTACGGCAGGGGAGGTGGCTACACCTTC. Its protein is CASSYGRGGGYTF.

The J gene is TRBJ1-2, the V gene TRBV27, with 9 bases that match TRBD1. Germline values: CDR1 MNHEY, CDR2 SMNVEV (reference sequence). Trimming cost V 6 bases and J 5 bases; bases outside gene matches: 7. The CDR3 extends over 14 amino acids. The CDR3 region has the DNA TGTGCCAGCAGAAATACAGGGGGCGCGTATGGCTACACCTTC. Its translation is CASRNTGGAYGYTF.

This chain joins TRBV10-3 and TRBJ1-2; 9 bases match TRBD1. V shed 4 bases and J 4 bases; nucleotides not matched to a gene: 10. Germline V gene lookup returns CDR1 ENHRY and CDR2 SYGVKD. This CDR3 comprises 16 residues. CDR3 loop: CAISASGQGVGYGYTF. In nucleotides, the CDR3 is TGTGCCATCAGTGCCTCGGGACAGGGAGTTGGCTATGGCTACACCTTC.

The chain links TRBV28 to TRBJ1-1, with 7 positions matching TRBD1. Germline V gene lookup returns CDR1 MDHEN and CDR2 SYDVKM. This CDR3 spans 11 amino acids. With 5 bases clipped from V and 11 bases from J, the junction kept 5 bases outside the gene matches. The CDR3 is CASSMGQWAFF. In DNA, the CDR3 is TGTGCCAGCAGTATGGGACAGTGGGCTTTCTTT. Full variable domain (rest looked up from reference TRBV28 and TRBJ1-1): DVKVTQSSRYLVKRTGEKVFLECVQDMDHENMFWYRQDPGLGLRLIYFSYDVKMKEKGDIPEGYSVSREKKERFSLILESASTNQTSMYLCASSMGQWAFFGQGTRLTVV.

This clone came up once. This chain joins TRBV14 and TRBJ2-3; D unresolved. Trimming shortened V by 4 bases and J by 2 bases, and 22 bases separated the two germline ends. The CDR3 is 18 amino acids. The germline CDR1 and CDR2 sequences are SGHDN and FVKESK. DNA of the CDR3: TGTGCCAGCAGCCCTACATTTGGTGCCACCAAGACCACAGATACGCAGTATTTT. This translates into CASSPTFGATKTTDTQYF.